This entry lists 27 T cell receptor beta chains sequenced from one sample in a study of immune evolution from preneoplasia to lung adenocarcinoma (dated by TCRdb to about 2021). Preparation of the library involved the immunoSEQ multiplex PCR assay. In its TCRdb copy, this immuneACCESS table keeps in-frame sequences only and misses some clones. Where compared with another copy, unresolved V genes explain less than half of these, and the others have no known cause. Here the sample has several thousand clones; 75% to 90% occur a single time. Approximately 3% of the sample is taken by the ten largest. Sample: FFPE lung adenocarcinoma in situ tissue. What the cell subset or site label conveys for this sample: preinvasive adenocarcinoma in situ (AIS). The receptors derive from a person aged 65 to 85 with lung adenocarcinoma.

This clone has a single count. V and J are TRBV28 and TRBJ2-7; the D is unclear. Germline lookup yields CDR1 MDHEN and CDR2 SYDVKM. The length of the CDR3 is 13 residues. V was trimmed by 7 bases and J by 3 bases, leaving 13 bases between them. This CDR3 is CASTRLGGYEQYF. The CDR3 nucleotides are TGTGCCAGCACCCGGCTCGGCGGCTACGAGCAGTACTTC.

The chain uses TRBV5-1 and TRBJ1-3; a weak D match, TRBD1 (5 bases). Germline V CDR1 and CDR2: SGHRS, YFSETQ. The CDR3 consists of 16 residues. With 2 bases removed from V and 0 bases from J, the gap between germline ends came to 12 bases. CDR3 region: CASSLRPDSSGNTIYF. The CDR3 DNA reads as TGCGCCAGCAGCTTACGCCCCGACAGCTCTGGAAACACCATATATTTT.

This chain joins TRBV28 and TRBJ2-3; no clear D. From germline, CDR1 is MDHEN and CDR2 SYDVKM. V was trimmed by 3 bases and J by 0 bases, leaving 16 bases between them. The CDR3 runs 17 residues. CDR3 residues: CASSFRFETSSTDTQYF. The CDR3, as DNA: TGTGCCAGCAGTTTCCGATTCGAGACCTCTAGCACAGATACGCAGTATTTT.

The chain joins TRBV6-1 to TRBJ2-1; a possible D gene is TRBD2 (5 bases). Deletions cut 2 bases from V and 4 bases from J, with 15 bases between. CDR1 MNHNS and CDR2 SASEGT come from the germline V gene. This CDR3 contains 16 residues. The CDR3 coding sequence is TGTGCCAGCAGTGAACATGCAGCGAGGGTTTACAATGAGCAGTTCTTC. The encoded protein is CASSEHAARVYNEQFF.

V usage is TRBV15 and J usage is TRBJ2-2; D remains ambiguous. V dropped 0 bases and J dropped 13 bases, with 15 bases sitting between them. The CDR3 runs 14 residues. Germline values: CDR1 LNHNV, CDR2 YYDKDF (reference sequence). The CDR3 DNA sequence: TGTGCCACCAGCAGAGATGGCGCCCGAGAATGGCTGTTTTTT. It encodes CATSRDGAREWLFF.

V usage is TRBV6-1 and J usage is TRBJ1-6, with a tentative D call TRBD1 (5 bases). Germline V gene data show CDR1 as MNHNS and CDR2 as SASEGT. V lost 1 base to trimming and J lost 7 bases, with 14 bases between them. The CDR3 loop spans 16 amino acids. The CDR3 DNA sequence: TGTGCCAGCAGTGAAGGAGGGGCAGGGAGGAATTCACCCCTCCACTTT. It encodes CASSEGGAGRNSPLHF.

This CDR3 reads CASSAGERKGPQHF. The CDR3 DNA sequence: TGTGCCAGCAGCGCCGGCGAAAGAAAGGGTCCCCAGCATTTT. The rearrangement links TRBV9 to TRBJ1-5; D not certain. Trimming stripped 3 bases from V and 10 bases from J, with 17 bases between. This CDR3 is built from 14 residues. CDR1 SGDLS and CDR2 YYNGEE come from the germline V gene.

CDR3 sequence (DNA): TGTGCCAGCAGTTACTCGGGCGATGAGCAGTTCTTC. Its protein is CASSYSGDEQFF. The chain combines TRBV6-6 with TRBJ2-1; D is unresolved. Germline CDR1 reads MNHNY; CDR2 reads SVGAGI (reference sequence). This CDR3 region has 12 residues. V was clipped by 0 bases and J by 8 bases, with 5 bases between them.

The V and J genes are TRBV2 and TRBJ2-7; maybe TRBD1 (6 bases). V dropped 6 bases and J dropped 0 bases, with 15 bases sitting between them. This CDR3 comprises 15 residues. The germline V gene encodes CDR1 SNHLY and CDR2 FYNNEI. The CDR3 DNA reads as TGTGCCAGCAGGGAACAGGGCACGAGCTCCTACGAGCAGTACTTC. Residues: CASREQGTSSYEQYF.

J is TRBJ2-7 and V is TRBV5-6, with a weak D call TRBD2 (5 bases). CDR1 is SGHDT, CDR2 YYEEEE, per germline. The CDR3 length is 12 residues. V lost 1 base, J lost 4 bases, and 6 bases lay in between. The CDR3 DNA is TGTGCCAGCAGCTTGCGCGGGTACGAGCAGTACTTC. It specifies CASSLRGYEQYF.

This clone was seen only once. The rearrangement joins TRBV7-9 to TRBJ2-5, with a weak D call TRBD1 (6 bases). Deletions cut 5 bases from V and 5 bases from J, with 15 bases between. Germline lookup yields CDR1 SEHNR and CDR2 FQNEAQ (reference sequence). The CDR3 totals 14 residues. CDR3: CASSPKGVGETQYF. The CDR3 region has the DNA TGTGCCAGCAGCCCAAAGGGGGTTGGGGAGACCCAGTACTTC.

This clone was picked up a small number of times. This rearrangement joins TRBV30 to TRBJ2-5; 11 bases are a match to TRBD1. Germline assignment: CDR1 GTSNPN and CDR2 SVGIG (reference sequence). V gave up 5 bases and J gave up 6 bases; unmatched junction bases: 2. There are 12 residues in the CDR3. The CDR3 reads CAWGTGGQTQYF. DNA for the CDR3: TGTGCCTGGGGGACAGGGGGTCAGACCCAGTACTTC.

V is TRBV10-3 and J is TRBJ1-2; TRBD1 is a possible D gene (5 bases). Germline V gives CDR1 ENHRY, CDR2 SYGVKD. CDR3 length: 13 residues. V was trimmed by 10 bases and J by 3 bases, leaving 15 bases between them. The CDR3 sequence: CASSKGRDYGYTF. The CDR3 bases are TGTGCCAGTTCTAAGGGGCGAGACTATGGCTACACCTTC.

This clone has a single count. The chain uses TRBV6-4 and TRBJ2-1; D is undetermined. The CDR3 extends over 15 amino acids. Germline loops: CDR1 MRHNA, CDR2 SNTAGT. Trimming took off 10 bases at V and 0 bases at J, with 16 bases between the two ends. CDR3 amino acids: CATTPHGDSYNEQFF. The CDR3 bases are TGTGCCACAACGCCCCACGGTGACTCCTACAATGAGCAGTTCTTC.

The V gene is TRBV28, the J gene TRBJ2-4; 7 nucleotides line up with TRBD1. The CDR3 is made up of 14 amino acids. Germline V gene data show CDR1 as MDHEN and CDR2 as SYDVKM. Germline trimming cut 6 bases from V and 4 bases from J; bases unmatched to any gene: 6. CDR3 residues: CASSLGTVKNIQYF. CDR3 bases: TGTGCCAGCAGCCTAGGGACAGTTAAAAACATTCAGTACTTC.

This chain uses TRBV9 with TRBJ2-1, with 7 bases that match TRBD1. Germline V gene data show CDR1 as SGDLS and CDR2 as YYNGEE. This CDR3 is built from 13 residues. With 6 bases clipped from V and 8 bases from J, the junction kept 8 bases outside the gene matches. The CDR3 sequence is CASKGDRAHEQFF. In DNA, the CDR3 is TGTGCCAGCAAAGGAGACAGGGCCCATGAGCAGTTCTTC.

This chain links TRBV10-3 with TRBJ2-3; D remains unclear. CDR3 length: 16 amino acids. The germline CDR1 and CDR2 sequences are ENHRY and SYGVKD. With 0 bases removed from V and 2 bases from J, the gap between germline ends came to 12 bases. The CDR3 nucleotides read TGTGCCATCAGTGAGTCGATCATTTCGTACACAGATACGCAGTATTTT. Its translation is CAISESIISYTDTQYF.

The CDR3 protein is CASRQELGGYTF. Written as DNA, the CDR3 is TGTGCCAGCCGACAGGAATTGGGTGGCTACACCTTC. The rearrangement links TRBV6-1 to TRBJ1-2, with D maybe TRBD1 (6 bases). CDR3 length: 12 amino acids. CDR1 MNHNS and CDR2 SASEGT come from the germline V gene. Trimming took 8 bases from V and 7 from J, leaving 14 bases between them.

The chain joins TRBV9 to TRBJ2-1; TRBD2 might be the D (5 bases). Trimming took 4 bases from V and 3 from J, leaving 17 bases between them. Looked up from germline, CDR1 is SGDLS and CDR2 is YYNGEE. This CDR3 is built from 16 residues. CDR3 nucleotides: TGTGCCAGCAGCTTACTTTCGGGATCCAACTACAATGAGCAGTTCTTC. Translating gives CASSLLSGSNYNEQFF.

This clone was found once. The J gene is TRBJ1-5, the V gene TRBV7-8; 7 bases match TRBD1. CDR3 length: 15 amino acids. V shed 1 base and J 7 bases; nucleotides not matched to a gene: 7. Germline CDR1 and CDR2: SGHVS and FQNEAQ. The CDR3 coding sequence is TGTGCCAGCAGCTTAGAGACAGGGAGTACGCAGCCCCAGCATTTT. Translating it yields CASSLETGSTQPQHF.

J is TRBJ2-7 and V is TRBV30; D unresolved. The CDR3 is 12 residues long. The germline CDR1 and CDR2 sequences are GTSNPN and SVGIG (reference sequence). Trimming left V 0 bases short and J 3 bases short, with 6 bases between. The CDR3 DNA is TGTGCCTGGAGTGTACTCGACTACGAGCAGTACTTC. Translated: CAWSVLDYEQYF.

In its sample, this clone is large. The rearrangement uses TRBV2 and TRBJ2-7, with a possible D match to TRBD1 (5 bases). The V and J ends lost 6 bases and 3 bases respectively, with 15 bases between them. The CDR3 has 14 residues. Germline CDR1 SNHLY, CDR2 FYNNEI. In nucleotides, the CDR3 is TGTGCCAGCAGCGGACACCCAATCCTCTACGAGCAGTACTTC. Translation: CASSGHPILYEQYF.

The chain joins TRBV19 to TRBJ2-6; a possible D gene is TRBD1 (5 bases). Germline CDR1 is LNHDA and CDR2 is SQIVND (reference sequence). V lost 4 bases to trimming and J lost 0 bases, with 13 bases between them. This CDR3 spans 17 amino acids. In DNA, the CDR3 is TGTGCCAGTAGTAAGGGGCTTACCTTCTCTGGGGCCAACGTCCTGACTTTC. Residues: CASSKGLTFSGANVLTF.

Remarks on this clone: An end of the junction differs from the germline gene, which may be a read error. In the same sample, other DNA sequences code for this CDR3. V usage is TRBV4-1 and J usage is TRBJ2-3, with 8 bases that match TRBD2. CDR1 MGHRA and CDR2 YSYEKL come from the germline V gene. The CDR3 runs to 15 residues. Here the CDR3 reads CASSQAGVSTDTQYF. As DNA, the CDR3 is TGCGCCAGCAGTCAAGCGGGGGTAAGCACAGATACGCAGTATTTT.

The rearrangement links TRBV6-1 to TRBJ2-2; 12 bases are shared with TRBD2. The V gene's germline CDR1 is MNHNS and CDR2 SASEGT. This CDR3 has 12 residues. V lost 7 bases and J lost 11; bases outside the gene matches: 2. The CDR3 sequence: CASKLAGGELFF. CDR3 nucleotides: TGTGCCAGCAAACTAGCGGGAGGAGAGCTGTTTTTT.

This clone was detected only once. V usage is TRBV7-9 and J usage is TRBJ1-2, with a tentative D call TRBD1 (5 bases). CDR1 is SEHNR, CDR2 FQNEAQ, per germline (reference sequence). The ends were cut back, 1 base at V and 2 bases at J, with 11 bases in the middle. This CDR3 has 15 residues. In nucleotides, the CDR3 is TGTGCCAGCAGCTTAGGGGGGACCTTAAACTATGGCTACACCTTC. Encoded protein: CASSLGGTLNYGYTF.

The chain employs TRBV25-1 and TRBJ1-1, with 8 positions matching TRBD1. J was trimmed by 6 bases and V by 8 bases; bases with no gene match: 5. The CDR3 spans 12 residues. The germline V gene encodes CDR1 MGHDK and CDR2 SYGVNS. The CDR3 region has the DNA TGTGCCAGCGGGGACAGGTCGGCTGAAGCTTTCTTT. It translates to CASGDRSAEAFF.